The clone carrying this T cell receptor beta chain occurred many times. Its specificity is not known. These data originate in a study of CD8 T cells in ankylosing spondylitis. Trimming took off 6 bases at V and 9 bases at J, with 15 bases between the two ends. The CDR3 contains 14 residues. Germline CDR1 reads MGHDK; CDR2 reads SYGVNS. Generation of TCR beta libraries employed quantitative 5'-RACE incorporating molecular barcodes. In TCRdb, the 5' RACE reads were re-called with MiXCR into one record per CDR3 protein. Here the sample spans a few hundred thousand distinct CDR3 sequences, under 8.5% being singletons. General study results and limits: It was reported that disease-linked clones were significantly enriched in matched ankylosing spondylitis synovial fluid. One TCR beta motif, made up of roughly 8 highly homologous variants, appeared characteristic of ankylosing spondylitis blood.

This sequence joins TRBV25-1 and TRBJ1-6; D remains ambiguous. This sequence originates from a male donor with ankylosing spondylitis. The sample was blood, either unsorted or a sorted T cell fraction (not recorded which). CDR3 sequence reads: CASRMDGGFSPLHF. The CDR3 region has the DNA TGTGCCAGCAGGATGGACGGAGGCTTTTCACCCCTCCACTTT.